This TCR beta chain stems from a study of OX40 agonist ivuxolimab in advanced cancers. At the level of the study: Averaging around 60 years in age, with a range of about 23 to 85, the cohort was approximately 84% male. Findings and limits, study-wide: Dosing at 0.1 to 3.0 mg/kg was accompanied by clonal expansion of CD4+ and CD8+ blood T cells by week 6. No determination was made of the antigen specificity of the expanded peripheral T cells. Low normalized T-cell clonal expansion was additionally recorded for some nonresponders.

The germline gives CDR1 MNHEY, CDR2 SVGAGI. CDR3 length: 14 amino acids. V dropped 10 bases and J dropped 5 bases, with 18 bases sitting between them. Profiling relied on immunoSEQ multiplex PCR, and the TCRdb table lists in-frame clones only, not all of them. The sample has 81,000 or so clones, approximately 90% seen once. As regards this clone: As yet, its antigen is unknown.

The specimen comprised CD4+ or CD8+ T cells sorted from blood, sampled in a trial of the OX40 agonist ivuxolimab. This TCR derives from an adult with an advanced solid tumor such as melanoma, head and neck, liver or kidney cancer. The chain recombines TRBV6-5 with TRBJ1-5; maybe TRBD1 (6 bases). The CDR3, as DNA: TGTGCCACCAACGTAGGGGGGAGGGATCAGCCCCAGCATTTT. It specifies CATNVGGRDQPQHF.